A selection of T cell receptor beta chains follows, all from one sample in a study of response to subunit inactivated influenza vaccine. In TCRdb, the RT-PCR reads were re-called with MiXCR into one record per CDR3 protein. Here the sample spans approximately 230,000 distinct CDR3 sequences, about 12% being singletons. Source: non-naive T cells sorted from PBMCs, taken approximately 15 days before vaccination. The receptor source for this set is a middle-aged man who received an inactivated influenza vaccine. Each CDR3 is given with its conserved first and last residue. Fields, in order: V gene, J gene, CDR3 protein.

TRBV28	TRBJ1-5	CASSFQELFSNQPQHF
TRBV9	TRBJ2-6	CASSSPATGLAGTSGANVLTF
TRBV10-3	TRBJ2-5	CAISSNGMETQYF
TRBV3-1	TRBJ2-1	CASSPTSGGAYNEQFF
TRBV27	TRBJ2-3	CASSLIGDTQYF
TRBV11-1	TRBJ1-2	CASSHPSGVGYTF
TRBV20-1	TRBJ1-1	CSARTGVGNTEAFF
TRBV11-2	TRBJ2-6	CASSLPLRASLLSGANVLTF
TRBV4-1	TRBJ1-5	CASSPRQILGNNQPQHF
TRBV4-1	TRBJ2-1	CASSQAPRLVDEQFF
TRBV12-3/TRBV12-4	TRBJ2-5	CAITFAAATQETQYF
TRBV6-5	TRBJ2-1	CASRISGNSYNEQFF
TRBV4-2	TRBJ1-5	CASSQDGQPNQPQHF
TRBV6-1	TRBJ2-3	CASRRHGTDTQYF
TRBV5-6	TRBJ2-5	CASSLGDRETQYF